This T cell receptor (beta chain) appears in the sequencing data of a study of regulatory T cells in long-lasting Graves disease. Germline V gene data show CDR1 as MDHEN and CDR2 as SYDVKM. This CDR3 spans 14 amino acids. The ends were cut back, 8 bases at V and 2 bases at J, with 12 bases in the middle. Indicated time point: newly diagnosed GD, antithyroid drugs for less than 3 months. PBMCs were the source of the RNA used for TCR sequencing. This clonotype has just a few counts. Building of the TCR beta libraries involved iRepertoire HTBI primers and Arm-PCR of CDR3 regions. TCRdb redid the calling of the multiplex PCR reads with MiXCR, one entry per CDR3 protein. Here the sample spans 560,000 or so distinct CDR3 sequences, 15% to 20% being singletons. A further study also used this sample, focusing on T cells in Graves' hyperthyroidism and ophthalmopathy.

The gene calls are TRBV28 and TRBJ1-4, with D possibly TRBD1 on 5 matching bases. The receptor's source is a man younger than 35 with Graves disease. The sample consisted of peripheral blood mononuclear cells (PBMCs), taken at new diagnosis, from a patient treated with antithyroid drugs. CDR3 residues: CASWRAGTNEKLFF. CDR3 DNA sequence: TGTGCCAGCTGGAGGGCAGGGACTAATGAAAAACTGTTTTTT.